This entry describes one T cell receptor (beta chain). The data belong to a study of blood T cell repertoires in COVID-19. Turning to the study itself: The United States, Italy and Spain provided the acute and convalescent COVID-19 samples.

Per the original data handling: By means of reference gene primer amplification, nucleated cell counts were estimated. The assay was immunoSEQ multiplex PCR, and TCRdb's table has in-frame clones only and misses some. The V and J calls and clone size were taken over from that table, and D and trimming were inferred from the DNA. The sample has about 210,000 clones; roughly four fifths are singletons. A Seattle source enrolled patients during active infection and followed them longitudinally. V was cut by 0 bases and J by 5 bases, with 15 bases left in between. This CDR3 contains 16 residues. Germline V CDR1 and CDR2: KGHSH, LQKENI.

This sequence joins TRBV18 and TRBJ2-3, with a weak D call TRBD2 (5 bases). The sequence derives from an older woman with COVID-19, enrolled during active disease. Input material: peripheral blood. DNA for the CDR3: TGTGCCAGCTCACCACCAACGGGAACGGTGGGAGATACGCAGTATTTT. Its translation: CASSPPTGTVGDTQYF.